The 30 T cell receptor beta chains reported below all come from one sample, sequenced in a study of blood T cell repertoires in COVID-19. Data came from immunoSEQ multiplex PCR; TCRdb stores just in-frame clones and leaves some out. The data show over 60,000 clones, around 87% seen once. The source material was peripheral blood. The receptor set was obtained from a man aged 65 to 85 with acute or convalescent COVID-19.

In DNA form, the CDR3 reads TGTGCCAGCTCGTTTAGCGGGGGGGCTCTAAACGAGCAGTACTTC. Translating gives CASSFSGGALNEQYF. The rearrangement uses TRBV2 and TRBJ2-7, with 11 bases that match TRBD2. The CDR3 runs to 15 residues. Germline CDR1 reads SNHLY; CDR2 reads FYNNEI. With 8 bases clipped from V and 5 bases from J, the junction kept 11 bases outside the gene matches.

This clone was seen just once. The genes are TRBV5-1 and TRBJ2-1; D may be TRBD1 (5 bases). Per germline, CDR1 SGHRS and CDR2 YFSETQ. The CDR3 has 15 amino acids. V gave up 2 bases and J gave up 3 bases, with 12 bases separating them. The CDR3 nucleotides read TGCGCCAGCAGCTTTGGGCAGGGAAACTACAATGAGCAGTTCTTC. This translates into CASSFGQGNYNEQFF.

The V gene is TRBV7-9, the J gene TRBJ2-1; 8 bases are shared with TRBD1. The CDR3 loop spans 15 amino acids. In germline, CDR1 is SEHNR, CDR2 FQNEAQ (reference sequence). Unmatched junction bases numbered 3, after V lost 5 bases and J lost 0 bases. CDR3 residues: CASSRQGSSYNEQFF. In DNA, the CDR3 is TGTGCCAGCAGCCGACAGGGGAGCTCCTACAATGAGCAGTTCTTC.

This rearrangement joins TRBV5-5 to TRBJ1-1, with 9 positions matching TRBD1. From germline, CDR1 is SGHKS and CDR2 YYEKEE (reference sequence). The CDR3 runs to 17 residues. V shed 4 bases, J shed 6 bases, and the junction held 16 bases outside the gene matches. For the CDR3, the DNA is TGTGCCAGCAGCCCAAATATGGGACAGGGAGGAATCGCTGAAGCTTTCTTT. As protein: CASSPNMGQGGIAEAFF. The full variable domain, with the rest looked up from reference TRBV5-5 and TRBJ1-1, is DAGVTQSPTHLIKTRGQQVTLRCSPISGHKSVSWYQQVLGQGPQFIFQYYEKEERGRGNFPDRFSARQFPNYSSELNVNALLLGDSALYLCASSPNMGQGGIAEAFFGQGTRLTVV.

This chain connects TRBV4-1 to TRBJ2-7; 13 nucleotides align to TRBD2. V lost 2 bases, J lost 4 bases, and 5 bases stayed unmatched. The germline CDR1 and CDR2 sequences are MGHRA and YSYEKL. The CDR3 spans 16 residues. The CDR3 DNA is TGCGCCAGCAGCCAATCCGGACTAGCGGGAGTTTACGAGCAGTACTTC. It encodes CASSQSGLAGVYEQYF.

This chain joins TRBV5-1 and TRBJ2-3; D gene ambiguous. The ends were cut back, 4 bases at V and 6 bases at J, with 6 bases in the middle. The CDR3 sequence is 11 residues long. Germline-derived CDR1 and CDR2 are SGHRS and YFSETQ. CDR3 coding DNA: TGCGCCAGCAGCGTGGCTGATACGCAGTATTTT. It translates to CASSVADTQYF.

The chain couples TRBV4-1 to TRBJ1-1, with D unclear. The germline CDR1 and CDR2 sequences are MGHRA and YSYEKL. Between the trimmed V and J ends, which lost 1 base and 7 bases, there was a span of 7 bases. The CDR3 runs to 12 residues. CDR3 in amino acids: CASSQAPYEAFF. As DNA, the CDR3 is TGCGCCAGCAGCCAAGCTCCGTATGAAGCTTTCTTT.

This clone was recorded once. This CDR3 is CASSLNPRGSADTQYF. The CDR3 coding sequence is TGTGCCAGCAGCTTAAATCCTCGCGGGAGCGCAGATACGCAGTATTTT. The chain has TRBV7-3 and TRBJ2-3; 7 bases align to TRBD2. The V gene end was trimmed by 1 base and the J gene end by 4 bases; junction bases not matched to a gene: 8. The V gene's germline CDR1 is SGHTA and CDR2 FQGTGA. This CDR3 has 16 residues.

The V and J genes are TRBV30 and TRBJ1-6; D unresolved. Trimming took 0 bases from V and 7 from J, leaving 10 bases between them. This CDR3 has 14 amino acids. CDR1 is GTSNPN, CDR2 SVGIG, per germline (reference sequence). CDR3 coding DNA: TGTGCCTGGAGTGTACCACACGGGAATTCACCCCTCCACTTT. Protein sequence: CAWSVPHGNSPLHF. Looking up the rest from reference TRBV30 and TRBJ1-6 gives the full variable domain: SQTIHQWPATLVQPVGSPLSLECTVEGTSNPNLYWYRQAAGRGLQLLFYSVGIGQISSEVPQNLSASRPQDRQFILSSKKLLLSDSGFYLCAWSVPHGNSPLHFGNGTRLTVT.

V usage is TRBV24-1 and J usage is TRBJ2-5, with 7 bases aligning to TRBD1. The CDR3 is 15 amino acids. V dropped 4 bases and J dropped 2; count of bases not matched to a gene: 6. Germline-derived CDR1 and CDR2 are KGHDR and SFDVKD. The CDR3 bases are TGTGCCACCAGTGAGGCCGGGACAGCACAAGAGACCCAGTACTTC. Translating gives CATSEAGTAQETQYF.

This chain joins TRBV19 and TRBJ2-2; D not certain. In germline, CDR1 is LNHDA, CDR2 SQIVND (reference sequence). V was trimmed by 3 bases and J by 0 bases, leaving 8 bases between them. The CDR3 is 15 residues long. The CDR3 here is CASSIRHSNTGELFF. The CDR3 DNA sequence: TGTGCCAGTAGTATTCGTCACTCGAACACCGGGGAGCTGTTTTTT.

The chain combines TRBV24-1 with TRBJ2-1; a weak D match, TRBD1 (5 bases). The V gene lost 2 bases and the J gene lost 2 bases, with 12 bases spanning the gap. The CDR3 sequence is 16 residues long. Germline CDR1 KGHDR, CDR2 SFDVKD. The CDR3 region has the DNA TGTGCCACCAGTGATTCCCCGGACAAGACCTACAATGAGCAGTTCTTC. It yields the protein CATSDSPDKTYNEQFF.

CDR3 region: CASSLRLAGERNEQFF. CDR3 DNA: TGTGCCAGCAGCCTTCGACTAGCCGGGGAGAGGAATGAGCAGTTCTTC. This rearrangement joins TRBV11-1 to TRBJ2-1; 7 nucleotides line up with TRBD2. The CDR3 is 16 residues long. V shed 5 bases, J shed 7 bases, and the junction held 14 bases outside the gene matches. CDR1 and CDR2 (germline): SGHAT, FQDESV (reference sequence).

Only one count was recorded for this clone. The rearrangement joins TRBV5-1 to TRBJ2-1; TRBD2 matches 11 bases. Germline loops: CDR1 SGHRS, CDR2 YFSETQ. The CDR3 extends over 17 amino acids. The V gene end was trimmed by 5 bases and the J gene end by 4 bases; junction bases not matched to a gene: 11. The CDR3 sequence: CASSPGTSGIGYNEQFF. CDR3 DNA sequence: TGCGCCAGCAGTCCGGGGACTAGCGGAATTGGGTACAATGAGCAGTTCTTC.

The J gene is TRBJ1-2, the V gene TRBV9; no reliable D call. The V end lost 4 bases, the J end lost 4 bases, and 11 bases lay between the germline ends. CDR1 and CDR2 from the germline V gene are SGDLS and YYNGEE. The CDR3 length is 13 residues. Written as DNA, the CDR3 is TGTGCCAGCAGCCCTACGGGGAGCTATGGCTACACCTTC. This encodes CASSPTGSYGYTF.

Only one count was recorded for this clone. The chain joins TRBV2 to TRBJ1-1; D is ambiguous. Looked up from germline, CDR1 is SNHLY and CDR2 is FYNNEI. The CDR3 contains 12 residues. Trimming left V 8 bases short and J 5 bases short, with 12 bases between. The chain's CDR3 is CASSEGRTEAFF. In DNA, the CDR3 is TGTGCCAGCTCGGAGGGCAGAACTGAAGCTTTCTTT.

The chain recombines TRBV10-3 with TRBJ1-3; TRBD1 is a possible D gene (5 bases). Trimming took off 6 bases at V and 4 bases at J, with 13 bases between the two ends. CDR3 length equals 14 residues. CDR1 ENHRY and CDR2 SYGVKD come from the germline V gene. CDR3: CAIRGGNGGNTIYF. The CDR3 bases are TGTGCCATCAGGGGGGGGAATGGAGGAAACACCATATATTTT.

The CDR3 bases are TGTGCCACCAGTGACCAGGACTACGGGGATGGCTACACCTTC. As protein: CATSDQDYGDGYTF. V usage is TRBV24-1 and J usage is TRBJ1-2; D remains ambiguous. The CDR3 length is 14 residues. Trimming pared 4 bases from V and 6 bases from J, leaving 14 bases between. The germline CDR1 and CDR2 sequences are KGHDR and SFDVKD.

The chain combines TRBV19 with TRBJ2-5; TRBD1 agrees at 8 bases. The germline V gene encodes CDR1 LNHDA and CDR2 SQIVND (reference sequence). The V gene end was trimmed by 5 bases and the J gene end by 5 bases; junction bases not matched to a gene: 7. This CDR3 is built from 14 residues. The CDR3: CASSGQGAWETQYF. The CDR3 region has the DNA TGTGCCAGTAGTGGCCAGGGGGCATGGGAGACCCAGTACTTC.

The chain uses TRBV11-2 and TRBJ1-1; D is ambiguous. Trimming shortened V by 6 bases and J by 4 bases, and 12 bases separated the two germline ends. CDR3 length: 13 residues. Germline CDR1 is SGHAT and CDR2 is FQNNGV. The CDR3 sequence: CASSSRTGTEAFF. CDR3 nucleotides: TGTGCCAGCAGTTCGAGAACGGGCACTGAAGCTTTCTTT.

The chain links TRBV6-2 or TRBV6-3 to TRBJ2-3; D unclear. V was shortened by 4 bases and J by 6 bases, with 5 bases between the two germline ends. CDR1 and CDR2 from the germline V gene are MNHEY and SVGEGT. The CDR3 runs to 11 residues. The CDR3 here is CASSSRDTQYF. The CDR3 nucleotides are TGTGCCAGCAGTTCCAGGGATACGCAGTATTTT.

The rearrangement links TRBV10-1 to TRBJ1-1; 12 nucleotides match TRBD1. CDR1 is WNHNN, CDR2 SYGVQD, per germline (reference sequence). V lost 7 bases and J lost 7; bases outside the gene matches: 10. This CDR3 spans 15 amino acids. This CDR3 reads CASKRDRGPAGEAFF. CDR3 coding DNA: TGCGCCAGCAAGAGGGACAGGGGGCCTGCCGGTGAAGCTTTCTTT.

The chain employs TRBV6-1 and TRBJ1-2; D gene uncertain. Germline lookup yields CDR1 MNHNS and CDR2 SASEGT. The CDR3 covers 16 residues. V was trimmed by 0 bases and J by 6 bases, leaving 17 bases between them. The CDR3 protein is CASSEAKGGGLDGYTF. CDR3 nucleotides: TGTGCCAGCAGTGAAGCGAAAGGTGGAGGCCTTGATGGCTACACCTTC.

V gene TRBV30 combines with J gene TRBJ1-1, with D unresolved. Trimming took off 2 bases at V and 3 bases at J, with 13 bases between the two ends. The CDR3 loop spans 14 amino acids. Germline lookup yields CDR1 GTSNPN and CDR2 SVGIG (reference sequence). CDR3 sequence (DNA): TGTGCCTGGAGTCTGGGCTTGAGGGACACTGAAGCTTTCTTT. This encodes CAWSLGLRDTEAFF. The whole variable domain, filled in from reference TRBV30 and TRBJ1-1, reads SQTIHQWPATLVQPVGSPLSLECTVEGTSNPNLYWYRQAAGRGLQLLFYSVGIGQISSEVPQNLSASRPQDRQFILSSKKLLLSDSGFYLCAWSLGLRDTEAFFGQGTRLTVV.

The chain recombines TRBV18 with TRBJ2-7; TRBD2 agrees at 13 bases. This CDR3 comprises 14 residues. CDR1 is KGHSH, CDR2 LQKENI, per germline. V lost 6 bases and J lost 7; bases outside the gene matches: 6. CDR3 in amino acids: CASSPTSGRSEQYF. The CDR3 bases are TGTGCCAGCTCCCCGACTAGCGGGAGGTCGGAGCAGTACTTC.

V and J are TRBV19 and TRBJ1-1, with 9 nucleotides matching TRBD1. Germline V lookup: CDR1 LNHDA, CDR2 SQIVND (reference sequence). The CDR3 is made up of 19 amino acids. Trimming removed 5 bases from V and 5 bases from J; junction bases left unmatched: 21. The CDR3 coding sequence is TGTGCCAGTAGTGCCGACCGAGCGGGACAGGGCACTTCGGGGACTGAAGCTTTCTTT. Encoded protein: CASSADRAGQGTSGTEAFF. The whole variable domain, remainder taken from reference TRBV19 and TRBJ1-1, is DGGITQSPKYLFRKEGQNVTLSCEQNLNHDAMYWYRQDPGQGLRLIYYSQIVNDFQKGDIAEGYSVSREKKESFPLTVTSAQKNPTAFYLCASSADRAGQGTSGTEAFFGQGTRLTVV.

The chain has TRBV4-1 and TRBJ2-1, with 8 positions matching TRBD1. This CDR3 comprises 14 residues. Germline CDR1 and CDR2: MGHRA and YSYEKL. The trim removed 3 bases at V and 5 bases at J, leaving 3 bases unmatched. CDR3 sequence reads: CASSHLTGDNEQFF. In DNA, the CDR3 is TGCGCCAGCAGCCACTTGACAGGGGACAATGAGCAGTTCTTC.

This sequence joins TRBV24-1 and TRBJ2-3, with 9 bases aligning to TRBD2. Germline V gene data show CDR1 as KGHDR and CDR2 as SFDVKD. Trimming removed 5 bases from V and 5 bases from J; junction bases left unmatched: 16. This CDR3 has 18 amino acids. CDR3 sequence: CATSANPGLARFGDTQYF. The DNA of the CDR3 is TGTGCCACCAGTGCAAATCCAGGACTAGCGAGATTCGGAGATACGCAGTATTTT.

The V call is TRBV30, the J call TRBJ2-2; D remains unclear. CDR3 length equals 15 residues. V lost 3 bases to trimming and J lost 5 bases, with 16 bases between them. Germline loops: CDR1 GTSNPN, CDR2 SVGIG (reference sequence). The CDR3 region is CAWRFRGLVTGELFF. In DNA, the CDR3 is TGTGCCTGGAGGTTTCGAGGCCTGGTTACCGGGGAGCTGTTTTTT.

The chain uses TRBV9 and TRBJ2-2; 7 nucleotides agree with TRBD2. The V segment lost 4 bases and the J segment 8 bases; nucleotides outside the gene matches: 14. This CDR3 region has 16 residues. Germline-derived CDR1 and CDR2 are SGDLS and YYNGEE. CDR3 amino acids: CASSPLGRAYLGELFF. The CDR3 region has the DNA TGTGCCAGCAGCCCTCTTGGGAGGGCCTATCTGGGGGAGCTGTTTTTT.